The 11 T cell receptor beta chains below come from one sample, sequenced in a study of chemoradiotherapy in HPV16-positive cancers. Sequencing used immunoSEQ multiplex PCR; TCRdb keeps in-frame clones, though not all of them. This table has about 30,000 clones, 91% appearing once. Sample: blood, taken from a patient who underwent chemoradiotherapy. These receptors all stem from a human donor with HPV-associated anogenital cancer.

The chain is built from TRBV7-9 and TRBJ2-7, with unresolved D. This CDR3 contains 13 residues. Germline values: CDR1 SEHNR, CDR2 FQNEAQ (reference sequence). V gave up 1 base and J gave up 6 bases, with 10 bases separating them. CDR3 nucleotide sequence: TGTGCCAGCAGCTTAGGGAGTATTCCCGAGCAGTACTTC. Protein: CASSLGSIPEQYF.

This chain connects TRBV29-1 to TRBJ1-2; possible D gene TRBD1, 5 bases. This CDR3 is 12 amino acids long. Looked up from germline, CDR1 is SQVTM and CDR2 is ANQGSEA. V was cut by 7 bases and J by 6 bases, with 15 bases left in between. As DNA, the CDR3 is TGCAGCGCGGGGGACGGTCAGCATGGCTACACCTTC. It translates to CSAGDGQHGYTF. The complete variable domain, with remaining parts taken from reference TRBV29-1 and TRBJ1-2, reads SAVISQKPSRDICQRGTSLTIQCQVDSQVTMMFWYRQQPGQSLTLIATANQGSEATYESGFVIDKFPISRPNLTFSTLTVSNMSPEDSSIYLCSAGDGQHGYTFGSGTRLTVV.

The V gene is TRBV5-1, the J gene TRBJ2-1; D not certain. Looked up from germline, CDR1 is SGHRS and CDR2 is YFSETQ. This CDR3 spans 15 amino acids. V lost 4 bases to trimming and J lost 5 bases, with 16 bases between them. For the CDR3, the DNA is TGCGCCAGCAGCCCACCGAGGTCCGCGGACAATGAGCAGTTCTTC. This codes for CASSPPRSADNEQFF.

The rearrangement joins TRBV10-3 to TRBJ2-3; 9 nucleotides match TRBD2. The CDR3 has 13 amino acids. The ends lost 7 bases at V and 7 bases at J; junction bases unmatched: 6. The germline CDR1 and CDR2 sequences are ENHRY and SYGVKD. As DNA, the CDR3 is TGTGCCATCACCGCGGGGGGGCGTAATACGCAGTATTTT. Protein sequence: CAITAGGRNTQYF.

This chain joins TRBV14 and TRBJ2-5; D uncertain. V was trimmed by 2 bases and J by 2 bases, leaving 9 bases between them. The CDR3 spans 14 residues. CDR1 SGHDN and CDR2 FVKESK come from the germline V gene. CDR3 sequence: CASSQMAIQETQYF. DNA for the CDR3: TGTGCCAGCAGCCAAATGGCCATACAAGAGACCCAGTACTTC.

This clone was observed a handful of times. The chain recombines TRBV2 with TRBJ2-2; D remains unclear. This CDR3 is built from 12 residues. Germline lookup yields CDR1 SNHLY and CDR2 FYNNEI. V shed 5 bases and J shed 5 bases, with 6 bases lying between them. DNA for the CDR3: TGTGCCAGCAGTCCTCAGACCGGGGAGCTGTTTTTT. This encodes CASSPQTGELFF.

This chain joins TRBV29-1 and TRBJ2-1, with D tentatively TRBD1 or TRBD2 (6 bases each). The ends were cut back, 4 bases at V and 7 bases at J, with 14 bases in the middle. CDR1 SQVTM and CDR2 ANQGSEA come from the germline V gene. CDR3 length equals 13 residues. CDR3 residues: CSVVRLGGNEQFF. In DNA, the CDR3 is TGCAGCGTTGTGAGGCTAGGGGGGAATGAGCAGTTCTTC.

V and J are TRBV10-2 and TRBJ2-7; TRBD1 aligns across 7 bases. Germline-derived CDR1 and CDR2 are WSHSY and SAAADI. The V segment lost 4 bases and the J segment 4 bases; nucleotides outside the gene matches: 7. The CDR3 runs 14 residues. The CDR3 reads CASSARDSTYEQYF. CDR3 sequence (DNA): TGCGCCAGCAGTGCCCGGGACAGCACTTACGAGCAGTACTTC.

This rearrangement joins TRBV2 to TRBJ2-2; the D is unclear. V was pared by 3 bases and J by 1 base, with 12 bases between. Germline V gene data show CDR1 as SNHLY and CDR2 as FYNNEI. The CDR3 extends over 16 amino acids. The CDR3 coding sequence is TGTGCCAGCAGTGAGAGGAAGAGTGGGAACACCGGGGAGCTGTTTTTT. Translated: CASSERKSGNTGELFF.

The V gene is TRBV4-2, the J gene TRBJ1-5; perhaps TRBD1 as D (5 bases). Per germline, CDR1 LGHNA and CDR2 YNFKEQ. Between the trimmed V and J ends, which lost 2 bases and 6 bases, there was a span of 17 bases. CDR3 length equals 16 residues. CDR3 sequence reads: CASSQYQGELGQPQHF. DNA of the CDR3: TGTGCCAGCAGCCAATATCAGGGAGAATTGGGTCAGCCCCAGCATTTT.

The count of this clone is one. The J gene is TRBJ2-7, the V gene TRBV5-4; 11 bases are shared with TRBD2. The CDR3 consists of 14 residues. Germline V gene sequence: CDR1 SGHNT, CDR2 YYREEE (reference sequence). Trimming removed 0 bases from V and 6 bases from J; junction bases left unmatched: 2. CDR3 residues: CASSLALAGGEQYF. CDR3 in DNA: TGTGCCAGCAGCTTGGCCCTAGCGGGAGGCGAGCAGTACTTC.